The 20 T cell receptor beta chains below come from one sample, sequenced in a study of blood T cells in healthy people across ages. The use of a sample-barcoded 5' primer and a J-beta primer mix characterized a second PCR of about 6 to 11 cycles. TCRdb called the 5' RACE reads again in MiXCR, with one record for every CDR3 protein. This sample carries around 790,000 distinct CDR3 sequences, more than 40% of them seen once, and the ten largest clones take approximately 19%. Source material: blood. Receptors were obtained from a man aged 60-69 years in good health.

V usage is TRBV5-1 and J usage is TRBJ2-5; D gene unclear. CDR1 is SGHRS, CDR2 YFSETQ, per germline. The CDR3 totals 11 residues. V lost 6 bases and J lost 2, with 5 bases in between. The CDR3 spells CASTEQETQYF. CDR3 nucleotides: TGCGCCAGCACCGAACAAGAGACCCAGTACTTC. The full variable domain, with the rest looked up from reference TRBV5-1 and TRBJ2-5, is KAGVTQTPRYLIKTRGQQVTLSCSPISGHRSVSWYQQTPGQGLQFLFEYFSETQRNKGNFPGRFSGRQFSNSRSEMNVSTLELGDSALYLCASTEQETQYFGPGTRLLVL.

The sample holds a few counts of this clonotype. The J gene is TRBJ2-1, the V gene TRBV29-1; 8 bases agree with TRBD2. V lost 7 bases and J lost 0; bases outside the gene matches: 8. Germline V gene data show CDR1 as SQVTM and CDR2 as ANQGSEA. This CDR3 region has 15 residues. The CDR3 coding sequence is TGCAGCGCCCGCGGGGGGATGACCTCCTACAATGAGCAGTTCTTC. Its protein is CSARGGMTSYNEQFF.

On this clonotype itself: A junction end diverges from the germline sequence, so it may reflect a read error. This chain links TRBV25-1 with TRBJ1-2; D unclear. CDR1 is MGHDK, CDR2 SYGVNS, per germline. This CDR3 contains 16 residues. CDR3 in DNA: TGTGCCAGCAGTTACGGGAAGGGCCCCCCTAACTATGGCTACATCTTC. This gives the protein CASSYGKGPPNYGYIF.

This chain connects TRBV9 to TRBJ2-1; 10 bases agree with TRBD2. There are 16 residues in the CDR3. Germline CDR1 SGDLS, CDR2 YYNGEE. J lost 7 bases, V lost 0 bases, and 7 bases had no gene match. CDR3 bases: TGTGCCAGCAGCGTAGGTGTATTAGCGGGGGGAAATGAGCAGTTCTTC. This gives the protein CASSVGVLAGGNEQFF.

Here the CDR3 DNA reads TGTGCCAGCAGCCTCGATGCAGTCACTAATTATAATTCACCCCTCCACTTT. It encodes CASSLDAVTNYNSPLHF. The genes are TRBV9 and TRBJ1-6, with D uncertain. The CDR3 is made up of 17 amino acids. Trimming stripped 4 bases from V and 4 bases from J, with 18 bases between. The germline V gene has CDR1 SGDLS and CDR2 YYNGEE.

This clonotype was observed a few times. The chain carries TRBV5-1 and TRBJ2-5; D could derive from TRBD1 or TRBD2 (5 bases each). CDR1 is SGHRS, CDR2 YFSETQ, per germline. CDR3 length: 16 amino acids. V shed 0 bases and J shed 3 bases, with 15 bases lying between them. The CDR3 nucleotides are TGCGCCAGCAGCTTGGGCCTGGGGGATAGGAAAGAGACCCAGTACTTC. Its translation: CASSLGLGDRKETQYF.

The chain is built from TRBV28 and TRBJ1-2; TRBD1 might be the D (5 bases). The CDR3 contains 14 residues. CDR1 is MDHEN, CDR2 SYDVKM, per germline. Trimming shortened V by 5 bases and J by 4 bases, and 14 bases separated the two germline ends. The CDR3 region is CASSLGGVTYGYTF. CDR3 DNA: TGTGCCAGCAGTCTTGGGGGTGTGACCTATGGCTACACCTTC.

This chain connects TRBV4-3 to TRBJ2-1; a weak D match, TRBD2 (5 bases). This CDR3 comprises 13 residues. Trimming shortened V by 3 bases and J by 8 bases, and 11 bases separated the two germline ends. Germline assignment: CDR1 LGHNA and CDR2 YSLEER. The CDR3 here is CASSQRAGDEQFF. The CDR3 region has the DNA TGCGCCAGCAGCCAGCGCGCCGGGGATGAGCAGTTCTTC.

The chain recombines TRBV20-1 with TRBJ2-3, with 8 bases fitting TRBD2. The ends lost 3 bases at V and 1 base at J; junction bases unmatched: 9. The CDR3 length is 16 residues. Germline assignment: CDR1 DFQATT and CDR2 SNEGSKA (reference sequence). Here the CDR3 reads CSARSSGGARTDTQYF. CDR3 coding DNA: TGCAGTGCTAGGTCTTCCGGGGGGGCCCGCACAGATACGCAGTATTTT.

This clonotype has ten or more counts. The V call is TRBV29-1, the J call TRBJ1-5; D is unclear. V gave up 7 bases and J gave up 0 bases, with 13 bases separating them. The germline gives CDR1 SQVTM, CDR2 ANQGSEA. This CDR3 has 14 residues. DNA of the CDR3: TGCAGCGCGTCAGTAGGCCATAGCAATCAGCCCCAGCATTTT. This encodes CSASVGHSNQPQHF.

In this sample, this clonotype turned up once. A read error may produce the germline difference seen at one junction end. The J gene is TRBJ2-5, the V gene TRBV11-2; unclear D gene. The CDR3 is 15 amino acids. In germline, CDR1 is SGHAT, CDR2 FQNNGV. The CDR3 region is CASSLDFSTQETKYF. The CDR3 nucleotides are TGTGCCAGCAGCTTAGATTTCAGTACACAAGAGACCAAGTACTTC.

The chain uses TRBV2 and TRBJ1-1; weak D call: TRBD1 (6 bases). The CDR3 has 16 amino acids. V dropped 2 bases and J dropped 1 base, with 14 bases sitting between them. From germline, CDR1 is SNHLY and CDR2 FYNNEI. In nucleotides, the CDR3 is TGTGCCAGCAGTGAACGGGGGGCAGGGGCGAACACTGAAGCTTTCTTT. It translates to CASSERGAGANTEAFF. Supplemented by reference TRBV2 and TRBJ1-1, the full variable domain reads EPEVTQTPSHQVTQMGQEVILRCVPISNHLYFYWYRQILGQKVEFLVSFYNNEISEKSEIFDDQFSVERPDGSNFTLKIRSTKLEDSAMYFCASSERGAGANTEAFFGQGTRLTVV.

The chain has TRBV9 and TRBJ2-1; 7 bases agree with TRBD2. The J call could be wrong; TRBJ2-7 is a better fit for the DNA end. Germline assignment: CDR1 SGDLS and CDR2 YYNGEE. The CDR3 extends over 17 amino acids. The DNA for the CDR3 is TGTGCCAGCAGCCCCCGATTAGCGGGTTCCCCCTACAATGAGCAGTACTTC. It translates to CASSPRLAGSPYNEQYF.

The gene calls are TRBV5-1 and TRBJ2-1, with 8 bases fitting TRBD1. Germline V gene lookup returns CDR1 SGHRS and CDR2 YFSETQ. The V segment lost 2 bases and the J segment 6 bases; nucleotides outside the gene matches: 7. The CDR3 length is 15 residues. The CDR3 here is CASSFEGQAFNEQFF. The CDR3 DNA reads TGCGCCAGCAGCTTCGAGGGACAGGCTTTCAATGAGCAGTTCTTC.

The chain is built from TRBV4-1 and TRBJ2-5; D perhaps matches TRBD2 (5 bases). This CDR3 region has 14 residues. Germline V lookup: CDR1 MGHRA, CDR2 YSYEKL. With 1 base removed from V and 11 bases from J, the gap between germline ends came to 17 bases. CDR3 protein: CASSQVLGNNEQYF. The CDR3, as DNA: TGCGCCAGCAGCCAAGTGCTCGGGAACAATGAGCAGTACTTC.

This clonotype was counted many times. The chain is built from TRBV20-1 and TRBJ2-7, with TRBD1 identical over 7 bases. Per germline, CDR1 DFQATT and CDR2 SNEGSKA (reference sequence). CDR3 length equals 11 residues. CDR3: CSADRDNEQYF. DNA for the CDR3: TGCAGCGCCGACAGGGATAACGAGCAGTACTTC.

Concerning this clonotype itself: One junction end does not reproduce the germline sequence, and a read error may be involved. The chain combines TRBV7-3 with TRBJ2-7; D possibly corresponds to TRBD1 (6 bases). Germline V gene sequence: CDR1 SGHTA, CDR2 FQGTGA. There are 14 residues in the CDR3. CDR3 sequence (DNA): TGTGCCGGCAGCTTAACAGGGACGCAAGACGAGCAGTACTTC. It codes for CAGSLTGTQDEQYF.

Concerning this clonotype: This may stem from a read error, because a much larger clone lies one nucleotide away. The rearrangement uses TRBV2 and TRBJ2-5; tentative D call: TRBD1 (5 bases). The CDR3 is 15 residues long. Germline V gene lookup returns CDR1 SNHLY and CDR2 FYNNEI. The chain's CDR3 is CVSRAGEKSQETQYF. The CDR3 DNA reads TGTGTCAGCAGGGCAGGAGAAAAGTCCCAAGAGACCCAGTACTTC.

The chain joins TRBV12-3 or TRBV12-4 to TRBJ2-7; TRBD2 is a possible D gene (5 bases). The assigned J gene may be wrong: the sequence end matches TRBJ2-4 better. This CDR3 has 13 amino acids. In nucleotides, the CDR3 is TGTGCCAGCAGTGCCGGGAATGAAAACATTCAGTACTTC. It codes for CASSAGNENIQYF.

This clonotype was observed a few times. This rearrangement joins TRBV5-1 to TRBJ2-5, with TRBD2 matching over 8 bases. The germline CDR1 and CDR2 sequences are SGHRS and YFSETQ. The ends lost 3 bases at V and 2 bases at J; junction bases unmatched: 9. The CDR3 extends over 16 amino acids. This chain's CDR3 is CASSSSGVAGQETQYF. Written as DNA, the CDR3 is TGCGCCAGCAGCTCCTCGGGGGTAGCGGGGCAAGAGACCCAGTACTTC. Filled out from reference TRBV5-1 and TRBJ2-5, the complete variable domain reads KAGVTQTPRYLIKTRGQQVTLSCSPISGHRSVSWYQQTPGQGLQFLFEYFSETQRNKGNFPGRFSGRQFSNSRSEMNVSTLELGDSALYLCASSSSGVAGQETQYFGPGTRLLVL.